This T cell receptor beta chain was obtained from a study of blood T cell repertoires in COVID-19. Germline CDR1 and CDR2: SNHLY and FYNNEI. V was trimmed by 6 bases and J by 8 bases, leaving 16 bases between them. CDR3 length equals 14 residues. Some clones are missing from TCRdb's copy, which holds only in-frame ones; the method was immunoSEQ multiplex PCR. There are some 260,000 clones in the sample; 88% occur only once, and 10% lies in the top ten. The receptor was isolated from a woman in her sixties or seventies with COVID-19, enrolled during active disease. The source material was peripheral blood. The chain uses TRBV2 and TRBJ2-2; D possibly corresponds to TRBD1 (6 bases). The CDR3 region is CASRTDRPRGELFF. The DNA for the CDR3 is TGTGCCAGCAGGACTGACAGGCCTCGGGGGGAGCTGTTTTTT.